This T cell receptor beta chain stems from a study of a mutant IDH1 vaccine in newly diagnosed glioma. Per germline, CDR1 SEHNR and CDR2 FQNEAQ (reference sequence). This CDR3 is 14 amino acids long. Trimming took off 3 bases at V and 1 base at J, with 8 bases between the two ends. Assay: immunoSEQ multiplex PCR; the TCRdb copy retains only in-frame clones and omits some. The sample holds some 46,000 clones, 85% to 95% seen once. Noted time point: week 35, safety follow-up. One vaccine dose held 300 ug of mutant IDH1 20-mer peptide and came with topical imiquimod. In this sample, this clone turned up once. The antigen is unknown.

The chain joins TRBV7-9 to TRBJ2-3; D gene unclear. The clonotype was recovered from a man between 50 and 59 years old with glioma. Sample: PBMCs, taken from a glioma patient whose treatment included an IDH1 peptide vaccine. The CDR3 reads CASSFPGRTDTQYF. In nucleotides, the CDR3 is TGTGCCAGCAGCTTCCCGGGTCGCACAGATACGCAGTATTTT.